The source of this TCR beta chain is a study of response to subunit inactivated influenza vaccine. Germline V CDR1 and CDR2: SGDLS, YYNGEE. Between the trimmed V and J ends, which lost 0 bases and 4 bases, there was a span of 11 bases. This CDR3 is 15 amino acids long. This clonotype showed up just a few times. TCRdb recomputed calls from the RT-PCR reads with MiXCR, one row per CDR3 protein. Of 150,000 to 200,000 distinct CDR3 sequences in the sample, about 9.3% were seen once. This TCR came from a man aged 50 to 59 who received an inactivated influenza vaccine. Specimen: non-naive T cells sorted from PBMCs, collected on the day of vaccination. The chain uses TRBV9 and TRBJ1-3; D uncertain. This CDR3 is CASSVGTVGGNTIYF. The CDR3 bases are TGTGCCAGCAGCGTAGGGACCGTCGGGGGAAACACCATATATTTT.